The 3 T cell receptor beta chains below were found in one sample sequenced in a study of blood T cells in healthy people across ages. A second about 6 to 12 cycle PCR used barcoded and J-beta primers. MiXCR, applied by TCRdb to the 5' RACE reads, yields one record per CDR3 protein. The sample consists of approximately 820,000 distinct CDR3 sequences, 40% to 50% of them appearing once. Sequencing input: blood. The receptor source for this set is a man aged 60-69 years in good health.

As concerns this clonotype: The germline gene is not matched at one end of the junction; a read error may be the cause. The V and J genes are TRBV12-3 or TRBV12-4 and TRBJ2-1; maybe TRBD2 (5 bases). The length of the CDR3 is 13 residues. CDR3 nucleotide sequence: TGTACCAGCAGTTTACCGGAGGACAATGAGCAGTTCTTC. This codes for CTSSLPEDNEQFF.

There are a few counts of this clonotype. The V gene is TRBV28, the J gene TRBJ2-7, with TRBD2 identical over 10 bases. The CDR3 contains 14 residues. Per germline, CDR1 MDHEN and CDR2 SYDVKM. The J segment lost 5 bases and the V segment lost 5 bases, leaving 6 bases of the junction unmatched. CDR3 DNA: TGTGCCAGCAGTCCGCCGGGGACTAGCGACGAGCAGTACTTC. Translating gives CASSPPGTSDEQYF.

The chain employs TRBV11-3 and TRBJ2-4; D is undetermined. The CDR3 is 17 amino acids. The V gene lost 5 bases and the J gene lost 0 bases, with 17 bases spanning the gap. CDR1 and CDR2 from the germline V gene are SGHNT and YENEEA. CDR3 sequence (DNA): TGTGCCAGCAGCAAGCCCCCTGTAACTCTAGCCAAAAACATTCAGTACTTC. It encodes CASSKPPVTLAKNIQYF.